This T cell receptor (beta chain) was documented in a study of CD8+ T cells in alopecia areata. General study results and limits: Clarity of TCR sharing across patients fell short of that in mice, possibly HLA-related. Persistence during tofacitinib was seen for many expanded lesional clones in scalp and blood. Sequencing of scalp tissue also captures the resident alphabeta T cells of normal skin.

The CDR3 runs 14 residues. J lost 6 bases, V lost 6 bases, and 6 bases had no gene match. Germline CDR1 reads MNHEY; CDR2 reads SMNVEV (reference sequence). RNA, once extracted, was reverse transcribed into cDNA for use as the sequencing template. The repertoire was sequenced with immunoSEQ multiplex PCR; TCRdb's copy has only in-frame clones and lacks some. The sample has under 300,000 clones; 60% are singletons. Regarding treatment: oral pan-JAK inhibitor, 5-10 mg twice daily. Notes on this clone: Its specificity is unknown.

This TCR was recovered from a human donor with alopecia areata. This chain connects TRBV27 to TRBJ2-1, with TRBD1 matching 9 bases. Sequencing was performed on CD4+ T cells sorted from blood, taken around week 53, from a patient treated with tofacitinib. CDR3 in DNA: TGTGCCAGCAGGGGACAGGGTTCCAGCAATGAGCAGTTCTTC. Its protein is CASRGQGSSNEQFF.